The TCR beta chain under discussion was sequenced for a study of T cell repertoires in cytomegalovirus infection. TCRdb redid the calling of the reads with MiXCR, one entry per CDR3 protein. The sample contains under 95,000 distinct CDR3 sequences, under 55% of which appear only once. This clonotype was counted only a few times. Its matching antigen is unknown. V lost 4 bases, J lost 0 bases, and 9 bases stayed unmatched. This CDR3 is built from 18 residues. The germline gives CDR1 SGHRS, CDR2 YFSETQ. J is TRBJ2-7 and V is TRBV5-1, with TRBD2 identical over 14 bases. This TCR was recovered from a human donor in good health (CMV status not recorded). Some clones in this sample may be carry-over from other donors' samples. The specimen was CD8+ T cells from cultured PBMCs, collected from culture after CMV antigen stimulation. The chain's CDR3 is CASSLRTSGGQFSYEQYF. CDR3 DNA sequence: TGCGCCAGCAGCCTCCGGACTAGCGGGGGGCAGTTCTCCTACGAGCAGTACTTC.